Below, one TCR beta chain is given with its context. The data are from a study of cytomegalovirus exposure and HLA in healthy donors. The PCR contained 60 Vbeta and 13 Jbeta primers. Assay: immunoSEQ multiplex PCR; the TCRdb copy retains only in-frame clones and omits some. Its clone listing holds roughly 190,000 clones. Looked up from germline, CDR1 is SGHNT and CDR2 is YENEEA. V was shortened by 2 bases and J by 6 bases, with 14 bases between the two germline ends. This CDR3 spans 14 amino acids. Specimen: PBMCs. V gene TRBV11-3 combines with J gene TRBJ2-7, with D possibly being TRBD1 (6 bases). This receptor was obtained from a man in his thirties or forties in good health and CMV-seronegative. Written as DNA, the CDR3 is TGTGCCAGCAGCTTACGCTGGCAGGGGACCGAGCAGTACTTC. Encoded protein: CASSLRWQGTEQYF.